A selection of T cell receptor beta chains follows, all from one sample in a study of a mutant IDH1 vaccine in newly diagnosed glioma. These receptors' targets are unknown. Data came from immunoSEQ multiplex PCR; TCRdb stores just in-frame clones and leaves some out. Among around 41,000 clones listed, 78% were seen once. The sequencing here drew on PBMCs, taken from a glioma patient whose treatment included an IDH1 peptide vaccine. These receptors all come from a woman in her thirties or forties with glioma. Some clones in this sample may be carry-over from other donors' samples. Both conserved end residues are part of each CDR3. D genes are given only for firm matches. A clone size is listed for some rows: how often the clone was seen (once, few, many), or a class if it is expanded.

v_call: TRBV6-5; j_call: TRBJ2-3; clone_size: once; d_call: TRBD2; cdr3_aa: CASSYFSRRGNTQYF; cdr3_nt: TGTGCCAGCAGTTACTTTTCTAGGCGGGGGAATACGCAGTATTTT
v_call: TRBV28; j_call: TRBJ1-2; clone_size: NA; d_call: NA; cdr3_aa: CASATRYDSYGYTF; cdr3_nt: TGTGCCAGCGCGACCCGATACGACAGTTATGGCTACACCTTC
v_call: TRBV10-3; j_call: TRBJ1-4; clone_size: NA; d_call: NA; cdr3_aa: CAISPRREEAEKLFF; cdr3_nt: TGTGCCATCAGTCCCCGTCGAGAAGAAGCTGAAAAACTGTTTTTT
v_call: TRBV6-5; j_call: TRBJ1-2; clone_size: NA; d_call: NA; cdr3_aa: CASSPGTVINYGYTF; cdr3_nt: TGTGCCAGCAGTCCCGGGACGGTGATTAACTATGGCTACACCTTC
v_call: TRBV9; j_call: TRBJ2-6; clone_size: NA; d_call: NA; cdr3_aa: CASSDHRVGLGSGANVLTF; cdr3_nt: TGTGCCAGCAGCGACCACCGGGTAGGGTTAGGCTCTGGGGCCAACGTCCTGACTTTC
v_call: TRBV19; j_call: TRBJ2-7; clone_size: NA; d_call: TRBD2; cdr3_aa: CASSTTSGSSYEQYF; cdr3_nt: TGTGCCAGTAGTACCACTAGCGGGAGCTCCTACGAGCAGTACTTC
v_call: TRBV27; j_call: TRBJ2-4; clone_size: NA; d_call: TRBD1; cdr3_aa: CASKDRGLAKNIQYF; cdr3_nt: TGTGCCAGCAAGGACAGGGGACTAGCCAAAAACATTCAGTACTTC
v_call: TRBV15; j_call: TRBJ1-4; clone_size: NA; d_call: NA; cdr3_aa: CATSRTRERELFF; cdr3_nt: TGTGCCACCAGCAGAACACGTGAGAGGGAACTGTTTTTT
v_call: TRBV6-6; j_call: TRBJ2-5; clone_size: NA; d_call: TRBD2; cdr3_aa: CASKNGGGPTEETQYF; cdr3_nt: TGTGCCAGCAAGAATGGGGGGGGACCGACAGAAGAGACCCAGTACTTC
v_call: TRBV25-1; j_call: TRBJ1-1; clone_size: NA; d_call: NA; cdr3_aa: CASSHVPGGTEAFF; cdr3_nt: TGTGCCAGCAGCCACGTCCCTGGGGGTACTGAAGCTTTCTTT
v_call: TRBV6-6; j_call: TRBJ1-5; clone_size: few; d_call: NA; cdr3_aa: CASSPLPGPQHF; cdr3_nt: TGTGCCAGCAGTCCCCTGCCGGGACCTCAGCATTTT
v_call: TRBV6-6; j_call: TRBJ2-7; clone_size: NA; d_call: NA; cdr3_aa: CASSPSPYEQYF; cdr3_nt: TGTGCCAGCAGTCCCAGCCCCTACGAGCAGTACTTC
v_call: TRBV5-4; j_call: TRBJ2-7; clone_size: NA; d_call: NA; cdr3_aa: CASSHLRGEQYF; cdr3_nt: TGTGCCAGCAGCCATCTCCGGGGTGAGCAGTACTTC
v_call: TRBV29-1; j_call: TRBJ2-5; clone_size: NA; d_call: TRBD1; cdr3_aa: CSGGTGGVETQYF; cdr3_nt: TGCAGCGGGGGGACAGGGGGCGTAGAGACCCAGTACTTC
v_call: TRBV7-6; j_call: TRBJ2-3; clone_size: NA; d_call: TRBD2; cdr3_aa: CASSKWTSENTDTQYF; cdr3_nt: TGTGCCAGCAGCAAATGGACTAGCGAGAACACAGATACGCAGTATTTT
v_call: TRBV6-6; j_call: TRBJ2-2; clone_size: few; d_call: TRBD2; cdr3_aa: CASSYYSGRAGELFF; cdr3_nt: TGTGCCAGCAGTTACTATAGCGGGAGGGCCGGGGAGCTGTTTTTT
v_call: TRBV5-6; j_call: TRBJ1-2; clone_size: NA; d_call: TRBD1; cdr3_aa: CASSGPGTGEYGYTF; cdr3_nt: TGTGCCAGCAGCGGACCCGGGACAGGGGAGTATGGCTACACCTTC
v_call: TRBV6-5; j_call: TRBJ2-1; clone_size: NA; d_call: TRBD2; cdr3_aa: CASSLSGLVRDEQFF; cdr3_nt: TGTGCCAGCAGCCTATCGGGACTAGTCCGAGATGAGCAGTTCTTC
v_call: TRBV7-9; j_call: TRBJ1-5; clone_size: NA; d_call: NA; cdr3_aa: CASSRGDFNQPQHF; cdr3_nt: TGTGCCAGCAGCCGCGGGGACTTCAATCAGCCCCAGCATTTT
v_call: TRBV7-3; j_call: TRBJ1-1; clone_size: NA; d_call: NA; cdr3_aa: CASSSGSAAYAEAFF; cdr3_nt: TGTGCCAGCAGCTCCGGATCGGCGGCGTACGCTGAAGCTTTCTTT
v_call: TRBV6-5; j_call: TRBJ2-7; clone_size: NA; d_call: NA; cdr3_aa: CASRKGYEQYF; cdr3_nt: TGTGCCAGCAGGAAAGGTTACGAGCAGTACTTC
v_call: TRBV7-7; j_call: TRBJ2-5; clone_size: once; d_call: NA; cdr3_aa: CASSLIEETQYF; cdr3_nt: TGTGCTAGCAGCTTAATTGAAGAGACCCAGTACTTC
v_call: TRBV2; j_call: TRBJ2-2; clone_size: NA; d_call: NA; cdr3_aa: CASKAGLNTGELFF; cdr3_nt: TGTGCCAGCAAGGCCGGGTTGAACACCGGGGAGCTGTTTTTT
v_call: TRBV7-6; j_call: TRBJ1-2; clone_size: NA; d_call: NA; cdr3_aa: CASSLSENYGYTF; cdr3_nt: TGTGCCAGCAGCTTATCCGAGAACTATGGCTACACCTTC
v_call: TRBV2; j_call: TRBJ2-7; clone_size: NA; d_call: NA; cdr3_aa: CASRGGRGLFEQYF; cdr3_nt: TGTGCCAGCAGGGGGGGAAGGGGTCTCTTCGAGCAGTACTTC
v_call: TRBV6-6; j_call: TRBJ2-7; clone_size: NA; d_call: NA; cdr3_aa: CASSYTSYYEQYF; cdr3_nt: TGTGCCAGCAGTTACACTTCCTACTACGAGCAGTACTTC
v_call: TRBV7-2; j_call: TRBJ1-2; clone_size: NA; d_call: NA; cdr3_aa: CASSSETPTGNYGYTF; cdr3_nt: TGTGCCAGCAGCTCAGAGACCCCTACAGGGAACTATGGCTACACCTTC
v_call: TRBV6-6; j_call: TRBJ2-2; clone_size: NA; d_call: NA; cdr3_aa: CASSYSKGTGELFF; cdr3_nt: TGTGCCAGCAGTTACTCGAAAGGGACCGGGGAGCTGTTTTTT
v_call: TRBV10-3; j_call: TRBJ2-5; clone_size: NA; d_call: TRBD1; cdr3_aa: CAISEQGYQETQYF; cdr3_nt: TGTGCCATCAGCGAACAGGGGTACCAAGAGACCCAGTACTTC
v_call: TRBV28; j_call: TRBJ1-5; clone_size: few; d_call: NA; cdr3_aa: CATQAPNQPQHF; cdr3_nt: TGTGCCACCCAAGCCCCCAATCAGCCCCAGCATTTT
v_call: TRBV4-2; j_call: TRBJ2-3; clone_size: NA; d_call: TRBD1; cdr3_aa: CASSPRDRGATSTDTQYF; cdr3_nt: TGTGCCAGCAGCCCCCGGGACAGGGGGGCTACTAGCACAGATACGCAGTATTTT